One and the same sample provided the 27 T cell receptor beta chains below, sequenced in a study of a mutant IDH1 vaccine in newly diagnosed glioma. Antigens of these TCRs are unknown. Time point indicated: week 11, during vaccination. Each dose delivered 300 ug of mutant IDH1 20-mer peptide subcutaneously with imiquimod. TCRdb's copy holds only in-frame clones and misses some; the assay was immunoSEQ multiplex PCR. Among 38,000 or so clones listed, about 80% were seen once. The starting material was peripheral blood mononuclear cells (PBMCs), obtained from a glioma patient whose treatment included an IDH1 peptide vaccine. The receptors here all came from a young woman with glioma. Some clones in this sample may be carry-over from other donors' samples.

The CDR3 is CASSDGMGGRYEQYF. The CDR3 nucleotides read TGTGCCAGCAGTGACGGTATGGGAGGGAGGTACGAGCAGTACTTC. The chain combines TRBV6-4 with TRBJ2-7, with 7 bases lining up with TRBD2. The length of the CDR3 is 15 residues. Germline CDR1 is MRHNA and CDR2 is SNTAGT. V lost 2 bases and J lost 4; bases outside the gene matches: 8.

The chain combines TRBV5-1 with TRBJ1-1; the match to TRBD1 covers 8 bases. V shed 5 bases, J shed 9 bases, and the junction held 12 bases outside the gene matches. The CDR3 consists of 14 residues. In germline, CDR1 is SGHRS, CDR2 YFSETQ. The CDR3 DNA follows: TGCGCCAGCAGACCAACCCCGGACAGGGAGCAAGCTTTCTTT. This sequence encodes CASRPTPDREQAFF.

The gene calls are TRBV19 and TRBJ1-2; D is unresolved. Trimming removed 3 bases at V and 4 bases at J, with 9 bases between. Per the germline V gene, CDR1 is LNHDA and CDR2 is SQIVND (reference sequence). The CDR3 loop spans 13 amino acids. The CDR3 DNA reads TGTGCCAGTAGTATGCAGGAATCCTATGGCTACACCTTC. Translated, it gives CASSMQESYGYTF.

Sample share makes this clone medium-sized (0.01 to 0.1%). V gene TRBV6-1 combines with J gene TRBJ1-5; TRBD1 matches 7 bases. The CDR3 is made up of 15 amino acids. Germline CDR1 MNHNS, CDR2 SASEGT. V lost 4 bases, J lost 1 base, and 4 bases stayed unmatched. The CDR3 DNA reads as TGTGCCAGCAGTGGGGGGACAGCAAGCAATCAGCCCCAGCATTTT. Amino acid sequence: CASSGGTASNQPQHF.

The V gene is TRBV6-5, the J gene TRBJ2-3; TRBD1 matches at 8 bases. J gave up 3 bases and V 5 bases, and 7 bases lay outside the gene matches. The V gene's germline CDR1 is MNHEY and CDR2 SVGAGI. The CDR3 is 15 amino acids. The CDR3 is CASSPGTGRTDTQYF. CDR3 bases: TGTGCCAGCAGTCCCGGGACAGGTCGGACAGATACGCAGTATTTT.

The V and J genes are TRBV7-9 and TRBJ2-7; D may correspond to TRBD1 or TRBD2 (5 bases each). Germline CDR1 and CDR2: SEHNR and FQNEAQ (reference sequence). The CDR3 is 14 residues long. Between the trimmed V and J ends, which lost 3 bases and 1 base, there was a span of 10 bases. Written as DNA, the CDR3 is TGTGCCAGCAGCTTTCGAGGGGAATCCTACGAGCAGTACTTC. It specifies CASSFRGESYEQYF.

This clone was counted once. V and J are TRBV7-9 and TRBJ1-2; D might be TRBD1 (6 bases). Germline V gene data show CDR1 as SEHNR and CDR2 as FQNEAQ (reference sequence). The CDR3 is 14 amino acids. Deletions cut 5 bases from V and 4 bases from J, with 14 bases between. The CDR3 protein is CASSPRAGVYGYTF. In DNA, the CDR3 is TGTGCCAGCAGCCCCCGCGCAGGGGTCTATGGCTACACCTTC. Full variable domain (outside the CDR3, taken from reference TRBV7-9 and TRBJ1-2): DTGVSQNPRHKITKRGQNVTFRCDPISEHNRLYWYRQTLGQGPEFLTYFQNEAQLEKSRLLSDRFSAERPKGSFSTLEIQRTEQGDSAMYLCASSPRAGVYGYTFGSGTRLTVV.

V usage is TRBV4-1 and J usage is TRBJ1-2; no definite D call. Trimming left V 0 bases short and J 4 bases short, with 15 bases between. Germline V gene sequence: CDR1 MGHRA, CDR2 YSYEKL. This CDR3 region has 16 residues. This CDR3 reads CASSQEFVGGGYGYTF. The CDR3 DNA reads TGCGCCAGCAGCCAAGAATTCGTAGGCGGAGGCTATGGCTACACCTTC.

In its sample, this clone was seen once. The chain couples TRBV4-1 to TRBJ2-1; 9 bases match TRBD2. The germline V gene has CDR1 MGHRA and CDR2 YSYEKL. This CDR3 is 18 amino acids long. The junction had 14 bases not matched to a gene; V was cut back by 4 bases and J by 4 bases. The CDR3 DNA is TGCGCCAGCAGCCCCGGAGGGAGCGGGGGGACTGTGTACAATGAGCAGTTCTTC. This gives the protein CASSPGGSGGTVYNEQFF.

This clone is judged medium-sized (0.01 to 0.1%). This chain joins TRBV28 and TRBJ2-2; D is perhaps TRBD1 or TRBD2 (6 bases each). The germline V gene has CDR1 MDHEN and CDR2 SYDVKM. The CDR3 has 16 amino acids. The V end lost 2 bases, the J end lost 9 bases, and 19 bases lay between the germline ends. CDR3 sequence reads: CASSLIRGGMGRELFF. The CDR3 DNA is TGTGCCAGCAGTTTAATCCGAGGGGGGATGGGTCGGGAGCTGTTTTTT. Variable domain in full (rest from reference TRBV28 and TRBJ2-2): DVKVTQSSRYLVKRTGEKVFLECVQDMDHENMFWYRQDPGLGLRLIYFSYDVKMKEKGDIPEGYSVSREKKERFSLILESASTNQTSMYLCASSLIRGGMGRELFFGEGSRLTVL.

Here the CDR3 reads CASSPYHVGTLRKGEQYF. As DNA, the CDR3 is TGTGCCAGTAGTCCTTATCACGTCGGGACCCTGAGGAAGGGCGAGCAGTACTTC. The chain links TRBV19 to TRBJ2-7; D may correspond to TRBD1 or TRBD2 (5 bases each). The CDR3 sequence is 18 residues long. Germline V gene sequence: CDR1 LNHDA, CDR2 SQIVND (reference sequence). V was cut by 5 bases and J by 6 bases, with 29 bases left in between.

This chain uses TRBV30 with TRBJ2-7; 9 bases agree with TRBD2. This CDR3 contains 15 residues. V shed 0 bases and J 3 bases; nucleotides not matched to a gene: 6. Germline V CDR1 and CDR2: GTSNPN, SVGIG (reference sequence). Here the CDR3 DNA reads TGTGCCTGGAGTGTAGGGCTAGCGGGGAGCTACGAGCAGTACTTC. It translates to CAWSVGLAGSYEQYF.

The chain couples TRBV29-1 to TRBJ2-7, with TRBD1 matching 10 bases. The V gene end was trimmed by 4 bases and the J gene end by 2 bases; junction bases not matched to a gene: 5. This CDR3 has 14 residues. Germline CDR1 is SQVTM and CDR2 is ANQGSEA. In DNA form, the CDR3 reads TGCAGCGTTGTTAGGGACAGGGGAGCCTACGAGCAGTACTTC. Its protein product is CSVVRDRGAYEQYF.

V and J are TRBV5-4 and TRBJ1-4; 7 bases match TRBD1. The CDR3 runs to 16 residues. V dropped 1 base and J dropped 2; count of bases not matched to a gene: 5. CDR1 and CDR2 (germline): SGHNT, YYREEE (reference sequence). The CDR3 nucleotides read TGTGCCAGCAGCTTGAAAGGGGGCGGTACTAATGAAAAACTGTTTTTT. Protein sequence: CASSLKGGGTNEKLFF. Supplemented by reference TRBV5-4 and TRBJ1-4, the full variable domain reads ETGVTQSPTHLIKTRGQQVTLRCSSQSGHNTVSWYQQALGQGPQFIFQYYREEENGRGNFPPRFSGLQFPNYSSELNVNALELDDSALYLCASSLKGGGTNEKLFFGSGTQLSVL.

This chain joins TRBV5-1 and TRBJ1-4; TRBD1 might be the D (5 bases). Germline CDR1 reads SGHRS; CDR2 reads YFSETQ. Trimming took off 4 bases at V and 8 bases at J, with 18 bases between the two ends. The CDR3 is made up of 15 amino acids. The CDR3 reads CASSPDAGREEKLFF. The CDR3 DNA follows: TGCGCCAGCAGCCCGGACGCAGGGAGGGAGGAAAAACTGTTTTTT. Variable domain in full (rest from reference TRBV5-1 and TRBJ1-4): KAGVTQTPRYLIKTRGQQVTLSCSPISGHRSVSWYQQTPGQGLQFLFEYFSETQRNKGNFPGRFSGRQFSNSRSEMNVSTLELGDSALYLCASSPDAGREEKLFFGSGTQLSVL.

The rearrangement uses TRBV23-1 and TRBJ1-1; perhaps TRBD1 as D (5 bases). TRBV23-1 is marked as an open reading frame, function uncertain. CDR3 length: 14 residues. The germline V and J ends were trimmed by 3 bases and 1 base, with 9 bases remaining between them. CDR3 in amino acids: CASSHGTANTEAFF. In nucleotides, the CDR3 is TGCGCCAGCAGTCATGGGACGGCGAACACTGAAGCTTTCTTT.

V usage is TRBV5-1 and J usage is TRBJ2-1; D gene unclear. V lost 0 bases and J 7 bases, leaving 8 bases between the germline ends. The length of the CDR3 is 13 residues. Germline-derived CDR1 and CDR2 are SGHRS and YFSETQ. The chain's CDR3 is CASSLEWANEQFF. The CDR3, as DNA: TGCGCCAGCAGCTTGGAATGGGCGAATGAGCAGTTCTTC.

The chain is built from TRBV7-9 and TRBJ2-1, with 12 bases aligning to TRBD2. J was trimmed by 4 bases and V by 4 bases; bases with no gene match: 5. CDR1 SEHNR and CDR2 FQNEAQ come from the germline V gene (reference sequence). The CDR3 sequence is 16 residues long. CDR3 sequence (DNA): TGTGCCAGCAGCTCGCGGACTAGCGGGAAGTACAATGAGCAGTTCTTC. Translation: CASSSRTSGKYNEQFF.

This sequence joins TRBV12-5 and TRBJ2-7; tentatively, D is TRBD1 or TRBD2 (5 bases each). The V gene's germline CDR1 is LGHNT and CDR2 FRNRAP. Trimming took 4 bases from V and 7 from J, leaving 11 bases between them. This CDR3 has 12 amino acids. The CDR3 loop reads CASGSLEGEQYF. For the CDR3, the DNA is TGTGCTAGTGGTTCCCTTGAGGGGGAGCAGTACTTC.

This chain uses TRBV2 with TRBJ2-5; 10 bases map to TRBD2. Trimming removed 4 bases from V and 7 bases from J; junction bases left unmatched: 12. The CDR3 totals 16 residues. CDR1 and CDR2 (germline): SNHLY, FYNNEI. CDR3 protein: CASSGWQREGPGTQYF. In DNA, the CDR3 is TGTGCCAGCAGTGGGTGGCAGCGGGAGGGGCCCGGGACCCAGTACTTC.

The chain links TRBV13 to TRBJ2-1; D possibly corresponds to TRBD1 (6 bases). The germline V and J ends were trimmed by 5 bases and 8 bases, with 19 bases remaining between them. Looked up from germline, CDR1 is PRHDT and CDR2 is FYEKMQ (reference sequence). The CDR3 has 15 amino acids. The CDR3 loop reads CASSPSLGGPHEQFF. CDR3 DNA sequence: TGTGCCAGCAGCCCGAGCCTAGGGGGACCTCATGAGCAGTTCTTC. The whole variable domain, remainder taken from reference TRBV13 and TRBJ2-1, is AAGVIQSPRHLIKEKRETATLKCYPIPRHDTVYWYQQGPGQDPQFLISFYEKMQSDKGSIPDRFSAQQFSDYHSELNMSSLELGDSALYFCASSPSLGGPHEQFFGPGTRLTVL.

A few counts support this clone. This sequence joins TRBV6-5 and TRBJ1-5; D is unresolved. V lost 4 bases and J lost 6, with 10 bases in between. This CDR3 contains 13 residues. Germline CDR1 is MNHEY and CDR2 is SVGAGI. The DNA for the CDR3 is TGTGCCAGCAGTTTGACGGGGTCTCAGCCCCAGCATTTT. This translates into CASSLTGSQPQHF.

CDR3 protein: CASSLAAGGFYEQYF. CDR3 in DNA: TGTGCCAGCAGTTTAGCGGCGGGAGGGTTCTACGAGCAGTACTTC. The chain joins TRBV27 to TRBJ2-7; 9 bases map to TRBD2. CDR1 MNHEY and CDR2 SMNVEV come from the germline V gene (reference sequence). V dropped 2 bases and J dropped 3; count of bases not matched to a gene: 5. The CDR3 is made up of 15 amino acids.

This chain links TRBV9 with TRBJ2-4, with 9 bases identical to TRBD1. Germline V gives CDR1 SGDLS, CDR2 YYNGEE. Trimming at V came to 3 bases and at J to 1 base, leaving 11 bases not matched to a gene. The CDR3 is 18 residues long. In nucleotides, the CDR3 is TGTGCCAGCAGCGGGCACAGGGGGCCGTTGAGGGCCAAAAACATTCAGTACTTC. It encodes CASSGHRGPLRAKNIQYF.

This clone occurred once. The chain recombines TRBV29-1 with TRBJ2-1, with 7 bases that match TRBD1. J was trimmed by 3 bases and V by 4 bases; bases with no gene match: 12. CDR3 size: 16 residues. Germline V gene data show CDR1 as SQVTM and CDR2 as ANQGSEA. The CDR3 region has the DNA TGCAGCGTTGGAGGGGCACCCCAGGGGGTCTACAATGAGCAGTTCTTC. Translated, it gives CSVGGAPQGVYNEQFF.

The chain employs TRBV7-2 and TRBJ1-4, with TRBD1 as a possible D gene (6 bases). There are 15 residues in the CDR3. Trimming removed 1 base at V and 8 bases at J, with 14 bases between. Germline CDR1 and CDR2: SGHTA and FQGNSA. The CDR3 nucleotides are TGTGCCAGCAGCTTAGAGGGGACATTTAGGGAAAAACTGTTTTTT. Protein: CASSLEGTFREKLFF.

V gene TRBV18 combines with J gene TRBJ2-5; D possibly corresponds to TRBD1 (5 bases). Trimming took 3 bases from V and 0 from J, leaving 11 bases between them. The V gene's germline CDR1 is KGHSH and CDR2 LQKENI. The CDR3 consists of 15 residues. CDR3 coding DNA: TGTGCCAGCTCACCCTGGGGCACCTACCAAGAGACCCAGTACTTC. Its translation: CASSPWGTYQETQYF.